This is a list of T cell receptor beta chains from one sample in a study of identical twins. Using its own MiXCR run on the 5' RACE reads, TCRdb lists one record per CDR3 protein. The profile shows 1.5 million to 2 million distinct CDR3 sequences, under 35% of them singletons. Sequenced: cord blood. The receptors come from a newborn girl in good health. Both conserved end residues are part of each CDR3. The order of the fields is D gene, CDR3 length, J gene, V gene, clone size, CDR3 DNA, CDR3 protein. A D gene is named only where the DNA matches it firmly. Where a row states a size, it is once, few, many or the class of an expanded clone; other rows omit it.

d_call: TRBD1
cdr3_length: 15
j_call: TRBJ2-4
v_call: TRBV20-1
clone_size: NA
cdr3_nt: TGCAGTGCTAGTAGGGGACAGGGGGCCAAAAACATTCAGTACTTC
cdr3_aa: CSASRGQGAKNIQYF

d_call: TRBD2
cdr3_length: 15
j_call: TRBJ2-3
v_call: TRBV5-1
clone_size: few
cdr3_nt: TGCGCCAGCAGTATGACTAGCGACTACACAGATACGCAGTATTTT
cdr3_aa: CASSMTSDYTDTQYF

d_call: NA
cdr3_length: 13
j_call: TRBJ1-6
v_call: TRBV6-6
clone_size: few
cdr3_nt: TGTGCCAGCAGTTACGACGAGTCTTCACCCCTCCACTTT
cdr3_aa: CASSYDESSPLHF

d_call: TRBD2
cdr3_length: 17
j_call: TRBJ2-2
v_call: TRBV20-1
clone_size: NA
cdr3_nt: TGCAGTGCAGAACGCCGGACTAGCGGGGGGTGGACCGGGGAGCTGTTTTTT
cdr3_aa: CSAERRTSGGWTGELFF

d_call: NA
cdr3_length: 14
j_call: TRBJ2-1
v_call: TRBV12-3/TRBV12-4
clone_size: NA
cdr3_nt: TGTGCCAGCCTTATAAGACGGACCTACAATGAGCAGTTCTTC
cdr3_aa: CASLIRRTYNEQFF

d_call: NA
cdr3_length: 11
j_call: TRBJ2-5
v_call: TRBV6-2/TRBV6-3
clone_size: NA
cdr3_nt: TGTGCCAGCAGTTCCTTCGGGCTAGGGTACTTC
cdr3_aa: CASSSFGLGYF

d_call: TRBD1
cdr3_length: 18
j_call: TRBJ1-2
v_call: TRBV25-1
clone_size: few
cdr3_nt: TGTGCCAGCAGTGCCACCGAGGGACAGTCTTCCGGGGGCTATGGCTACACCTTC
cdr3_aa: CASSATEGQSSGGYGYTF

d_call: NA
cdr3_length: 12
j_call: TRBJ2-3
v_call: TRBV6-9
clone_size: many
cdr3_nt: TGTGCCAGCAGTTATTGTAGAGATACGCAGTATTTT
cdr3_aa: CASSYCRDTQYF

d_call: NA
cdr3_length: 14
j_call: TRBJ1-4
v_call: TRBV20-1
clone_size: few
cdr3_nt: TGCAGTGCTAGAGTAGGGGGGGACGGTGAAAAACTGTTTTTT
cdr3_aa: CSARVGGDGEKLFF

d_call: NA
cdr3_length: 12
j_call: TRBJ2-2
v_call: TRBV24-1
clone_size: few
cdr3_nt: TGTGCCACCTCCCTCCTTCCCGGGGAGCTGTTTTTT
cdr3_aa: CATSLLPGELFF

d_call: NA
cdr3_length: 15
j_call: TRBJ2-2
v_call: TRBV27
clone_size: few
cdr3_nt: TGTGCCAGCAGTGCGCTAGGGATAGGTCGCGGGGAGCTGTTTTTT
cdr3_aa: CASSALGIGRGELFF

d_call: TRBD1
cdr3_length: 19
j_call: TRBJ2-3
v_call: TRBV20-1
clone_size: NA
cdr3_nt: TGCAGTGCTAGAGGTCAGAGGTATGGGCTCGGGACAGATCCTAATACGCAGTATTTT
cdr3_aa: CSARGQRYGLGTDPNTQYF

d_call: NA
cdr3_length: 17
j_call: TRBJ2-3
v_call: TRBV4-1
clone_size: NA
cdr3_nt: TGCGCCAGCAGCCAAGCAGCTACCCGGAGGATAGTAGATACGCAGTATTTT
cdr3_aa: CASSQAATRRIVDTQYF

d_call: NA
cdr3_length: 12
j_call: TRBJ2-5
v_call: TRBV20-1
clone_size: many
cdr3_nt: TGCAGTGCTAAAACAGGCCAAGAGACCCAGTACTTC
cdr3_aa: CSAKTGQETQYF

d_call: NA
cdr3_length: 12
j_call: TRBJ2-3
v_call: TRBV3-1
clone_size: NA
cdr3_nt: TGTGCCAGCAGCCAAGGGGGGACTACGCAGTATTTT
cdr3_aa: CASSQGGTTQYF

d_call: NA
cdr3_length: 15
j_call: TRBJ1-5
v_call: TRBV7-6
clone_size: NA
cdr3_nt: TGTGCCAGCAGCTTAGGATCCGGGTCCCGACAGCCCCAGCATTTT
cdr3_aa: CASSLGSGSRQPQHF

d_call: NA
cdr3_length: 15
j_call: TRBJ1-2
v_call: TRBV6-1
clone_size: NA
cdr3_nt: TGTGCCAGCAGTGAAAACACAGGGCCTAACTATGGCTACACCTTC
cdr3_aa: CASSENTGPNYGYTF

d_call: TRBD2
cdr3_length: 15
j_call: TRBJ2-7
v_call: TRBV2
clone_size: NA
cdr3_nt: TGTGCCAGCAGTCACACCGGGACTAGCGGGGACGAGCAGTACTTC
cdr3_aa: CASSHTGTSGDEQYF

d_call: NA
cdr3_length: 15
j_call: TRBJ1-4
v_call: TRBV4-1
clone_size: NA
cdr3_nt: TGCGCCAGCAGCCAAGGTGCCGGGAGGGGTGAAAAACTGTTTTTT
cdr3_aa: CASSQGAGRGEKLFF

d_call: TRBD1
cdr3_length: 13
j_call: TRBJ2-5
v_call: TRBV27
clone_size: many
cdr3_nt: TGTGCCAGCTCAACAGGGGGGAGAGAGACCCAGTACTTC
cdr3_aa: CASSTGGRETQYF

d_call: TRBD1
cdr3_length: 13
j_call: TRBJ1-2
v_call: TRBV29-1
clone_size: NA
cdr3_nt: TGCAGCGTGGTGGGACAGGGGCTCTATGGCTACACCTTC
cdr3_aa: CSVVGQGLYGYTF

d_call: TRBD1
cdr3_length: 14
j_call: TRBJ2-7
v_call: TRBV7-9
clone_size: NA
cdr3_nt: TGTGCCAGCAGGGGGACAGGGCCTACCTACGAGCAGTACTTC
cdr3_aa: CASRGTGPTYEQYF

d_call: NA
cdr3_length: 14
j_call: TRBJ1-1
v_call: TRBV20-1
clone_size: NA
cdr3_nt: TGCAGTGCTAGGGTCAGTCACCTGAACACTGAAGCTTTCTTT
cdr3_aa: CSARVSHLNTEAFF

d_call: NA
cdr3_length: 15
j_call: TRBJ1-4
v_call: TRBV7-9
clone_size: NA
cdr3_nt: TGTGCCAGCAGCTCCTGGACAGAACTAGCGAAGAAACTGTTTTTT
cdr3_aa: CASSSWTELAKKLFF